The rows below give T cell receptor beta chains drawn from one sample of a study of post-analysis software for immune sequencing data. TCRdb passed the PCR reads through MiXCR, listing each CDR3 protein once. Here the sample spans hundreds of thousands of distinct CDR3 sequences, just under 30% being singletons. The source material was blood. All receptors derive from a girl under 18 with multiple sclerosis. The CDR3 runs from the conserved cysteine through the conserved F or W. A D gene is named only where the DNA matches it firmly. Clone size is not always given. Where it is, it says once, few, many or a class for expanded clones.

V,size,D,J,CDR3,DNA
TRBV7-9,few,TRBD2,TRBJ2-7,CASRGTTESLEQYF,TGTGCCAGCCGCGGGACTACCGAATCTCTCGAGCAGTACTTC
TRBV7-9,NA,TRBD2,TRBJ2-3,CASTSGGSTDTQYF,TGTGCCAGCACTTCGGGGGGAAGCACAGATACGCAGTATTTT
TRBV29-1,NA,TRBD1,TRBJ1-4,CSGGQGEKRFF,TGCAGCGGAGGACAGGGTGAAAAACGGTTTTTT
TRBV18,NA,TRBD2,TRBJ2-3,CASSPLSSGYTDTQYF,TGTGCCAGCTCACCACTGAGTAGCGGGTACACAGATACGCAGTATTTT
TRBV9,few,TRBD2,TRBJ2-7,CASSVGSGRTDEQYF,TGTGCCAGCAGCGTAGGCTCCGGGAGGACGGATGAGCAGTACTTC
TRBV7-9,NA,NA,TRBJ1-4,CASSYEPGPGEKLFF,TGTGCCAGCAGCTATGAACCGGGACCTGGTGAAAAACTGTTTTTT
TRBV12-3/TRBV12-4,many,NA,TRBJ2-7,CASSLQAGTYEQYF,TGTGCCAGCAGTTTACAGGCGGGGACCTACGAGCAGTACTTC
TRBV7-2,few,TRBD2,TRBJ2-7,CASSSGLAGVEYEQYF,TGTGCCAGCAGCTCGGGACTAGCGGGAGTAGAATACGAGCAGTACTTC
TRBV10-3,NA,NA,TRBJ2-7,CAISENVYEQYF,TGTGCCATCAGTGAGAACGTTTACGAGCAGTACTTC
TRBV3-1,NA,NA,TRBJ1-2,CASSPIGLMGYGYTF,TGTGCCAGCAGCCCGATAGGACTGATGGGGTATGGCTACACCTTC
TRBV20-1,NA,NA,TRBJ1-5,CSARDWSNQPQHF,TGCAGTGCTAGAGATTGGAGCAATCAGCCCCAGCATTTT
TRBV20-1,NA,NA,TRBJ1-2,CSALGEGANYGYTF,TGCAGTGCCCTGGGGGAGGGAGCTAACTATGGCTACACCTTC
TRBV27,NA,TRBD1,TRBJ1-2,CASSTDRRPPYGYTF,TGTGCCAGCAGTACGGACAGGAGACCCCCCTATGGCTACACCTTC
TRBV12-3/TRBV12-4,NA,NA,TRBJ2-3,CASSFPRGRTDTQYF,TGTGCCAGCAGTTTTCCCAGAGGACGCACAGATACGCAGTATTTT
TRBV2,NA,TRBD1,TRBJ2-2,CASGTGVTGELFF,TGTGCCAGCGGGACAGGGGTCACCGGGGAGCTGTTTTTT
TRBV20-1,few,NA,TRBJ2-3,CSAETGTSITDTQYF,TGCAGTGCTGAGACCGGGACTTCAATCACAGATACGCAGTATTTT
TRBV3-1,NA,NA,TRBJ1-5,CASSWPNQPQHF,TGTGCCAGCAGCTGGCCCAATCAGCCCCAGCATTTT
TRBV20-1,few,NA,TRBJ2-1,CSASPGHPRAGEQFF,TGCAGTGCTAGTCCCGGGCACCCCAGGGCCGGTGAGCAGTTCTTC
TRBV27,NA,NA,TRBJ2-7,CASKPMGGYEQYF,TGTGCCAGCAAACCCATGGGGGGCTACGAGCAGTACTTC
TRBV5-1,NA,TRBD2,TRBJ2-5,CASSNFGLAGVVETQYF,TGCGCCAGCAGCAACTTCGGACTAGCGGGAGTGGTTGAGACCCAGTACTTC
TRBV20-1,NA,NA,TRBJ1-1,CSAPTSRGRGAFF,TGCAGTGCTCCGACGTCCCGGGGCCGGGGAGCTTTCTTT
TRBV7-9,NA,NA,TRBJ2-7,CASSSLGPDYEQYF,TGTGCCAGCAGCAGCCTGGGACCGGACTACGAGCAGTACTTC
TRBV9,few,TRBD2,TRBJ2-5,CASSETSGIQETQYF,TGTGCCAGCAGCGAGACTAGCGGTATCCAAGAGACCCAGTACTTC
TRBV2,NA,TRBD2,TRBJ2-3,CAVDSGRGTDTQYF,TGTGCCGTTGACAGCGGGAGGGGCACAGATACGCAGTATTTT
TRBV7-9,few,NA,TRBJ1-6,CASSLGSLHNSPLHF,TGTGCCAGCAGCTTAGGCTCCCTTCATAATTCACCCCTCCACTTT
TRBV20-1,many,TRBD2,TRBJ2-1,CSAPRREGYNEQFF,TGCAGTGCTCCTCGGCGGGAGGGATACAATGAGCAGTTCTTC
TRBV7-2,few,NA,TRBJ2-5,CASSLVGGSRQETQYF,TGTGCCAGCAGCTTAGTTGGAGGCTCACGCCAAGAGACCCAGTACTTC
TRBV25-1,NA,NA,TRBJ2-5,CASSEYEAIQETQYF,TGTGCCAGCAGTGAATATGAGGCTATACAAGAGACCCAGTACTTC
TRBV12-3/TRBV12-4,few,TRBD1,TRBJ1-5,CASSQRQGVYQPQHF,TGTGCCAGCAGTCAAAGACAGGGCGTATATCAGCCCCAGCATTTT
TRBV29-1,NA,NA,TRBJ1-6,CSVSFAGASSPLHF,TGCAGCGTTTCATTCGCGGGGGCTAGTTCACCCCTCCACTTT
TRBV7-9,NA,TRBD2,TRBJ2-1,CASSLFSPAGGPSEQFF,TGTGCCAGCAGCTTATTCTCCCCAGCGGGAGGGCCGAGTGAGCAGTTCTTC
TRBV5-1,few,NA,TRBJ2-5,CASSPRPSETQYF,TGCGCCAGCAGCCCCAGACCTTCCGAGACCCAGTACTTC
TRBV11-2,NA,NA,TRBJ2-5,CASSLEWRVQETQYF,TGTGCCAGCAGCTTAGAATGGAGGGTCCAAGAGACCCAGTACTTC
TRBV7-2,many,NA,TRBJ2-1,CASSQNEQFF,TGTGCCAGCAGCCAAAATGAGCAGTTCTTC
TRBV24-1,NA,TRBD2,TRBJ2-1,CATSDPRGGLAYNEQFF,TGTGCCACCAGTGACCCGCGGGGGGGACTAGCTTACAATGAGCAGTTCTTC
TRBV2,NA,NA,TRBJ2-1,CASSVNVVMDNEQFF,TGTGCCAGCAGTGTAAACGTGGTGATGGACAATGAGCAGTTCTTC
TRBV10-3,few,TRBD1,TRBJ2-7,CAISESSGQGEYEQYF,TGTGCCATCAGTGAGTCTTCGGGACAGGGGGAGTACGAGCAGTACTTC